The text below deals with one T cell receptor beta chain. Its antigen is unknown. The data originate from a study of glioma-infiltrating T cells. Regarding the study as a whole: Gliomas, especially low-grade, showed above-expected tissue-blood divergence; non-neoplastic patients showed below.

V was pared by 4 bases and J by 7 bases, with 4 bases of the junction left unmatched. The CDR3 has 12 residues. Germline V gene sequence: CDR1 SGHDT, CDR2 YYEEEE. TCR alpha and beta CDR3 regions were amplified from RNA using iRepertoire nested multiplex PCR. TCRdb passed the multiplex PCR reads through MiXCR, listing each CDR3 protein once. The sample lists 45,000 or so distinct CDR3 sequences, 20% to 25% seen once, with approximately 6.4% in the top ten. Sequenced input: glioma tissue, nonneoplastic brain tissue, or PBMCs (not recorded which). The origin of this receptor is a human donor with low-grade glioma or glioblastoma, undergoing nonglioma brain surgery, or in good health (not recorded which). This chain links TRBV5-6 with TRBJ2-7; 8 bases align to TRBD1. DNA for the CDR3: TGTGCCAGCAGCCGGACAGGGTTAGAGCAGTACTTC. Translating gives CASSRTGLEQYF.